The rows below give T cell receptor beta chains drawn from one sample of a study of beta chain features in type 1 diabetes. Assay: immunoSEQ multiplex PCR; the TCRdb copy retains only in-frame clones and omits some. Of some 410,000 clones in the sample, approximately 14% are singletons; the top ten hold around 0.035%. Sample: naive CD4+ T cells from blood. These receptors were collected from a man aged 25-40 years in good health. Both conserved end residues are trimmed from each CDR3. A D gene is named only where the DNA matches it firmly.

j_call | v_call | d_call | cdr3_length | cdr3_aa
TRBJ2-1 | TRBV2 | TRBD1 | 13 | ANGQGPYSYNEQF
TRBJ1-2 | TRBV7-9 | TRBD1 | 13 | ASSLEQGYGYGYT
TRBJ2-1 | TRBV7-9 | TRBD2 | 13 | ASSLEHLLADEQF
TRBJ2-5 | TRBV4-1 | NA | 12 | ASSQGTPTGTQY
TRBJ2-1 | TRBV30 | TRBD2 | 15 | AGKVSGRGLRYNEQF
TRBJ2-7 | TRBV7-9 | TRBD1 | 13 | ASSPSTGKAYEQY
TRBJ1-6 | TRBV10-3 | NA | 11 | AISVRDNSPLH
TRBJ1-4 | TRBV30 | NA | 10 | AWSQTNEKLF
TRBJ2-1 | TRBV25-1 | NA | 15 | ASSKGTRQSSYNEQF
TRBJ2-5 | TRBV6-1 | NA | 11 | ASSGSTVETQY
TRBJ1-5 | TRBV6-5 | TRBD1 | 12 | ASMHRQGDQPQH
TRBJ2-7 | TRBV19 | TRBD1 | 14 | ASSILQGQGGYEQY
TRBJ1-2 | TRBV30 | NA | 10 | AWQAGRYGYT
TRBJ1-1 | TRBV27 | NA | 12 | ASSLFLGHTEAF
TRBJ2-7 | TRBV5-1 | NA | 10 | ASRRSSYEQY
TRBJ1-2 | TRBV2 | NA | 11 | ASSEFLLRGYT
TRBJ2-1 | TRBV29-1 | NA | 10 | SARTHYNEQF
TRBJ2-7 | TRBV7-2 | NA | 13 | ASSLSGPFGDEQY
TRBJ2-5 | TRBV15 | NA | 14 | ATSKSPSSGQETQY
TRBJ2-3 | TRBV29-1 | TRBD1 | 13 | SVAVGQGVTDTQY
TRBJ2-5 | TRBV4-3 | TRBD2 | 13 | ASSQAGTSGETQY
TRBJ2-4 | TRBV18 | TRBD1 | 17 | ASSPRSVAGGETKNIQY
TRBJ2-3 | TRBV2 | NA | 11 | ASRSGFSDTQY
TRBJ1-1 | TRBV10-3 | TRBD1 | 14 | AISVLDRGYLDEAF
TRBJ2-7 | TRBV5-7 | TRBD2 | 16 | ASSPHLPKRDLIYEQY
TRBJ2-5 | TRBV7-6 | NA | 12 | ASSLSRGGETQY
TRBJ1-2 | TRBV7-9 | TRBD1 | 11 | ASSSGQGHGYT
TRBJ2-3 | TRBV7-6 | NA | 13 | ASSSAGAPTDTQY
TRBJ2-1 | TRBV10-3 | NA | 10 | AISEYYNEQF
TRBJ2-1 | TRBV9 | TRBD2 | 20 | ASSVAPGMGLAQTSSYNEQF
TRBJ2-2 | TRBV7-6 | NA | 12 | ASSLVQTTGELF
TRBJ2-5 | TRBV23-1 | TRBD1 | 13 | ASSHPGQHQETQY
TRBJ2-7 | TRBV29-1 | TRBD2 | 12 | SVDKLAGDYEQY
TRBJ2-5 | TRBV11-2 | NA | 10 | ASSLGRETQY
TRBJ2-5 | TRBV11-2 | NA | 13 | ASSRRRGLQETQY
TRBJ2-3 | TRBV6-1 | NA | 11 | ASSEARAWAQY
TRBJ2-7 | TRBV29-1 | TRBD1 | 12 | SGSGTESSYEQY
TRBJ2-2 | TRBV9 | NA | 12 | ASSGTQDTGELF
TRBJ2-3 | TRBV20-1 | NA | 9 | SARDGDTQY
TRBJ2-3 | TRBV4-2 | NA | 12 | ASSHWDNPDTQY
TRBJ2-2 | TRBV18 | NA | 11 | ASARPGSGELF
TRBJ2-3 | TRBV10-3 | NA | 12 | AISESTWDDTQY
TRBJ2-2 | TRBV4-3 | TRBD2 | 14 | ASSRAGGRVTGELF
TRBJ1-5 | TRBV4-3 | NA | 12 | ASSQDRKNQPQH
TRBJ2-7 | TRBV2 | NA | 12 | ASSGREWSYEQY
TRBJ2-5 | TRBV29-1 | NA | 8 | SATKETQY
TRBJ2-1 | TRBV30 | NA | 12 | AWSPSLRGDEQF
TRBJ1-1 | TRBV19 | TRBD1 | 13 | ASSPHRGVNTEAF
TRBJ2-2 | TRBV4-3 | NA | 11 | ASSQVWTGELF
TRBJ2-4 | TRBV15 | TRBD1 | 12 | ATSGTGHKNIQY
TRBJ1-4 | TRBV4-1 | NA | 11 | ASSQILSRTLF
TRBJ2-6 | TRBV5-4 | NA | 13 | ASSPLGSGANVLT
TRBJ1-1 | TRBV5-4 | NA | 14 | ASSLSSGSLNRGAF
TRBJ2-3 | TRBV15 | TRBD2 | 16 | ATSRDLPKREGADTQY
TRBJ2-4 | TRBV18 | NA | 14 | ASSPIPNLAKNIQY